A single sample gave rise to the 29 T cell receptor beta chains below, sequenced in a study of T cell responses to AZD1222 COVID-19 vaccine. The method was immunoSEQ multiplex PCR; TCRdb's version includes in-frame clones alone and lacks a portion of them. The data contain under 150,000 clones, about 92% of them singletons. Sequencing was performed on peripheral blood, taken on day 0 of AZD1222 vaccination. The origin of the receptors is an adult in good health.

The chain combines TRBV2 with TRBJ1-2; D may be TRBD1 (5 bases). V was cut by 6 bases and J by 4 bases, with 15 bases left in between. Germline CDR1 is SNHLY and CDR2 is FYNNEI. There are 14 residues in the CDR3. Here the CDR3 DNA reads TGTGCCAGCAGCCCTGGGGACGGCTTCTATGGCTACACCTTC. Amino acids: CASSPGDGFYGYTF.

This chain links TRBV2 with TRBJ1-5; D not certain. CDR3 length: 14 residues. CDR1 SNHLY and CDR2 FYNNEI come from the germline V gene. Trimming removed 6 bases at V and 3 bases at J, with 12 bases between. CDR3 sequence reads: CASSSTSYNQPQHF. CDR3 DNA sequence: TGTGCCAGCAGCTCGACATCCTACAATCAGCCCCAGCATTTT.

This clone appeared once. The chain has TRBV7-3 and TRBJ2-1; TRBD2 aligns across 7 bases. CDR1 is SGHTA, CDR2 FQGTGA, per germline. The CDR3 loop spans 15 amino acids. V lost 3 bases, J lost 1 base, and 3 bases stayed unmatched. The CDR3 DNA follows: TGTGCCAGCAGCTTCGAAGCGGGGTCCTACAATGAGCAGTTCTTC. Protein product: CASSFEAGSYNEQFF.

The chain couples TRBV5-4 to TRBJ2-1, with 13 bases fitting TRBD2. Trimming at V came to 5 bases and at J to 0 bases, leaving 2 bases not matched to a gene. Germline V gene sequence: CDR1 SGHNT, CDR2 YYREEE (reference sequence). The CDR3 totals 16 residues. The CDR3 sequence is CASRRTSGSSYNEQFF. DNA of the CDR3: TGTGCCAGCAGGCGGACTAGCGGGAGCTCCTACAATGAGCAGTTCTTC. The complete variable domain, with remaining parts taken from reference TRBV5-4 and TRBJ2-1, reads ETGVTQSPTHLIKTRGQQVTLRCSSQSGHNTVSWYQQALGQGPQFIFQYYREEENGRGNFPPRFSGLQFPNYSSELNVNALELDDSALYLCASRRTSGSSYNEQFFGPGTRLTVL.

J is TRBJ1-4 and V is TRBV29-1, with D possibly TRBD1 on 6 matching bases. CDR3 length: 13 residues. Trimming left V 7 bases short and J 6 bases short, with 15 bases between. CDR1 and CDR2 (germline): SQVTM, ANQGSEA. The CDR3 here is CSGATGSDEKLFF. CDR3 bases: TGCAGCGGAGCTACAGGGTCGGATGAAAAACTGTTTTTT.

Written as DNA, the CDR3 is TGCAGTGCTAGTAAGGCTAGCGGGAGTGCGGATACGCAGTATTTT. Protein: CSASKASGSADTQYF. This chain links TRBV20-1 with TRBJ2-3; TRBD2 aligns across 10 bases. The germline gives CDR1 DFQATT, CDR2 SNEGSKA (reference sequence). Trimming cost V 3 bases and J 6 bases; bases outside gene matches: 9. The CDR3 loop spans 15 amino acids.

The chain recombines TRBV2 with TRBJ1-2; 11 bases are a match to TRBD1. V lost 5 bases to trimming and J lost 7 bases; unmatched junction nucleotides: 3. This CDR3 is 13 amino acids long. Germline V lookup: CDR1 SNHLY, CDR2 FYNNEI. The CDR3 DNA follows: TGTGCCAGCAGTCCCGGGACAGGGGGTGGCTACACCTTC. The encoded protein is CASSPGTGGGYTF.

V usage is TRBV2 and J usage is TRBJ2-7, with TRBD2 matching over 14 bases. Germline CDR1 is SNHLY and CDR2 is FYNNEI. The CDR3 consists of 15 residues. V trimming: 6 bases; J trimming: 7 bases; junction bases outside the gene matches: 8. The CDR3 DNA sequence: TGTGCCAGCAGCGAGACTAGCGGGAGGGCCGGTGAGCAGTACTTC. This translates into CASSETSGRAGEQYF.

This chain joins TRBV11-3 and TRBJ1-1; no definite D call. Germline loops: CDR1 SGHNT, CDR2 YENEEA. The CDR3 loop spans 14 amino acids. Trimming took off 0 bases at V and 4 bases at J, with 9 bases between the two ends. CDR3 nucleotides: TGTGCCAGCAGCTTAGATTCGGACTTCACTGAAGCTTTCTTT. This sequence encodes CASSLDSDFTEAFF.

The V call is TRBV9, the J call TRBJ2-7; 11 positions match TRBD2. Losses at the gene ends were 3 bases for V and 0 bases for J; bases not matched to a gene: 5. CDR3 length: 16 amino acids. Germline values: CDR1 SGDLS, CDR2 YYNGEE. The CDR3 spells CASSGPGTSGSYEQYF. CDR3 DNA sequence: TGTGCCAGCAGCGGTCCCGGGACTAGCGGCTCCTACGAGCAGTACTTC.

This clone is a singleton in its sample. This chain joins TRBV27 and TRBJ1-1; no reliable D call. Germline V CDR1 and CDR2: MNHEY, SMNVEV (reference sequence). This CDR3 spans 15 amino acids. The ends were cut back, 3 bases at V and 2 bases at J, with 13 bases in the middle. The CDR3, as DNA: TGTGCCAGCAGTTTCGACCGGCGGGGAAACACTGAAGCTTTCTTT. Amino acid sequence: CASSFDRRGNTEAFF.

V and J are TRBV19 and TRBJ2-7; the match to TRBD2 covers 8 bases. V shed 3 bases, J shed 4 bases, and the junction held 5 bases outside the gene matches. Germline CDR1 and CDR2: LNHDA and SQIVND (reference sequence). The CDR3 runs 14 residues. The CDR3 coding sequence is TGTGCCAGTAGTATGTCGGGAGGGCGGTACGAGCAGTACTTC. As protein: CASSMSGGRYEQYF. The complete variable domain, with remaining parts taken from reference TRBV19 and TRBJ2-7, reads DGGITQSPKYLFRKEGQNVTLSCEQNLNHDAMYWYRQDPGQGLRLIYYSQIVNDFQKGDIAEGYSVSREKKESFPLTVTSAQKNPTAFYLCASSMSGGRYEQYFGPGTRLTVT.

V gene TRBV5-1 combines with J gene TRBJ1-6; D possibly corresponds to TRBD1 (5 bases). The CDR3 contains 14 residues. Germline CDR1 SGHRS, CDR2 YFSETQ. V was trimmed by 2 bases and J by 5 bases, leaving 8 bases between them. CDR3 amino acids: CASSFGGNNSPLHF. The CDR3 nucleotides are TGCGCCAGCAGCTTTGGGGGAAATAATTCACCCCTCCACTTT.

This chain joins TRBV10-3 and TRBJ1-1; no clear D. The germline gives CDR1 ENHRY, CDR2 SYGVKD. This CDR3 is built from 14 residues. Deletions cut 2 bases from V and 5 bases from J, with 12 bases between. The CDR3 here is CAISEDRGGTEAFF. The CDR3 bases are TGTGCCATCAGTGAGGACCGGGGTGGGACTGAAGCTTTCTTT.

The rearrangement uses TRBV7-7 and TRBJ2-2; 8 bases are a match to TRBD2. CDR1 and CDR2 (germline): SSHAT, FNYEAQ (reference sequence). The CDR3 loop spans 15 amino acids. The V and J ends lost 0 bases and 3 bases, in that order; junction bases with no gene match: 0. CDR3 amino acids: CASSLAGGDTGELFF. In DNA form, the CDR3 reads TGTGCCAGCAGCTTAGCCGGGGGGGACACCGGGGAGCTGTTTTTT.

The chain joins TRBV2 to TRBJ1-5; D may be TRBD1 (5 bases). The germline V and J ends were trimmed by 6 bases and 5 bases, with 14 bases remaining between them. The germline V gene has CDR1 SNHLY and CDR2 FYNNEI. The CDR3 totals 14 residues. The CDR3 spells CASSYDSADQPQHF. CDR3 DNA: TGTGCCAGCAGCTATGACAGCGCCGATCAGCCCCAGCATTTT.

The V call is TRBV6-5, the J call TRBJ1-1, with a weak D call TRBD1 (6 bases). CDR1 is MNHEY, CDR2 SVGAGI, per germline. The V gene lost 7 bases and the J gene lost 5 bases, with 17 bases spanning the gap. The CDR3 is 14 residues long. The CDR3 is CASKGGALGTEAFF. CDR3 nucleotides: TGTGCCAGCAAGGGGGGGGCGCTGGGGACTGAAGCTTTCTTT.

The chain has TRBV7-2 and TRBJ2-5; no reliable D call. Germline CDR1 is SGHTA and CDR2 is FQGNSA. This CDR3 is 13 amino acids long. Between the trimmed V and J ends, which lost 2 bases and 3 bases, there was a span of 7 bases. CDR3 bases: TGTGCCAGCAGCTTATTGGGGAAAGAGACCCAGTACTTC. It codes for CASSLLGKETQYF.

The chain is built from TRBV7-3 and TRBJ2-5, with TRBD2 matching 11 bases. The CDR3 extends over 14 amino acids. CDR1 is SGHTA and CDR2 is FQGTGA in the germline V gene. Trimming removed 5 bases from V and 4 bases from J; junction bases left unmatched: 3. CDR3 amino acids: CASSNGLAGETQYF. CDR3 in DNA: TGTGCCAGCAGCAACGGACTAGCGGGAGAGACCCAGTACTTC. The full variable domain, with the rest looked up from reference TRBV7-3 and TRBJ2-5, is GAGVSQTPSNKVTEKGKYVELRCDPISGHTALYWYRQSLGQGPEFLIYFQGTGAADDSGLPNDRFFAVRPEGSVSTLKIQRTERGDSAVYLCASSNGLAGETQYFGPGTRLLVL.

The chain joins TRBV6-6 to TRBJ1-5; no reliable D call. The germline CDR1 and CDR2 sequences are MNHNY and SVGAGI (reference sequence). Trimming left V 5 bases short and J 0 bases short, with 11 bases between. The CDR3 runs to 15 residues. The CDR3 loop is CASSPPGNSNQPQHF. The DNA for the CDR3 is TGTGCCAGCAGTCCCCCGGGGAATAGCAATCAGCCCCAGCATTTT.

This CDR3 is CASSQDRGHSPLHF. The CDR3, as DNA: TGTGCCAGCAGCCAAGACAGGGGACATTCACCCCTCCACTTT. The V gene is TRBV14, the J gene TRBJ1-6, with D perhaps matching TRBD1 (6 bases). Germline V gene data show CDR1 as SGHDN and CDR2 as FVKESK. The V end lost 0 bases, the J end lost 8 bases, and 8 bases lay between the germline ends. The CDR3 covers 14 residues.

The chain combines TRBV2 with TRBJ1-2; D might be TRBD1 (6 bases). The CDR3 loop spans 15 amino acids. V dropped 5 bases and J dropped 5 bases, with 18 bases sitting between them. In germline, CDR1 is SNHLY, CDR2 FYNNEI. In DNA, the CDR3 is TGTGCCAGCAGTCCACGGACAGTGCCCGAATATGGCTACACCTTC. It is translated as CASSPRTVPEYGYTF.

This clone was detected once. The chain couples TRBV19 to TRBJ2-5; TRBD1 or TRBD2 may be the D gene (6 bases each). CDR1 is LNHDA, CDR2 SQIVND, per germline (reference sequence). Trimming shortened V by 1 base and J by 8 bases, and 14 bases separated the two germline ends. The CDR3 runs to 14 residues. The CDR3 DNA reads TGTGCCAGTAGTATAGCCTCGGGGGCGGGTACCCAGTACTTC. It encodes CASSIASGAGTQYF.

J is TRBJ2-7 and V is TRBV28; D uncertain. CDR1 is MDHEN and CDR2 is SYDVKM in the germline V gene. V lost 2 bases to trimming and J lost 6 bases, with 23 bases between them. The CDR3 has 17 amino acids. Here the CDR3 reads CASSLNIDVASLSEQYF. In nucleotides, the CDR3 is TGTGCCAGCAGTTTAAATATTGATGTAGCCAGTTTGTCCGAGCAGTACTTC. Combining the CDR3 with reference TRBV28 and TRBJ2-7 gives the whole variable domain DVKVTQSSRYLVKRTGEKVFLECVQDMDHENMFWYRQDPGLGLRLIYFSYDVKMKEKGDIPEGYSVSREKKERFSLILESASTNQTSMYLCASSLNIDVASLSEQYFGPGTRLTVT.

The genes are TRBV6-5 and TRBJ1-5; no clear D. Germline values: CDR1 MNHEY, CDR2 SVGAGI. This CDR3 comprises 14 residues. V lost 8 bases, J lost 1 base, and 12 bases lay in between. This chain's CDR3 is CASRHGVSNQPQHF. CDR3 coding DNA: TGTGCCAGCCGGCACGGTGTGAGCAATCAGCCCCAGCATTTT.

This chain uses TRBV15 with TRBJ2-2; 9 bases map to TRBD1. V was clipped by 4 bases and J by 5 bases; unmatched bases: 11. This CDR3 spans 17 amino acids. Germline CDR1 and CDR2: LNHNV and YYDKDF (reference sequence). The CDR3 region is CATSNFPQGAGTGELFF. DNA for the CDR3: TGTGCCACCAGCAACTTTCCACAGGGGGCAGGGACCGGGGAGCTGTTTTTT.

CDR3 sequence reads: CASSPGTSGRTNIQYF. The CDR3 DNA sequence: TGTGCCAGCAGCCCCGGGACTAGCGGGAGGACGAACATTCAGTACTTC. V is TRBV2 and J is TRBJ2-4, with 15 bases lining up with TRBD2. This CDR3 is built from 16 residues. Germline values: CDR1 SNHLY, CDR2 FYNNEI. J was trimmed by 7 bases and V by 6 bases; bases with no gene match: 7.

Note on this clone: Other DNA sequences in the same sample also yield this CDR3. The gene calls are TRBV30 and TRBJ1-1, with a weak D call TRBD1 (6 bases). The V end lost 0 bases, the J end lost 1 base, and 6 bases lay between the germline ends. Germline lookup yields CDR1 GTSNPN and CDR2 SVGIG (reference sequence). CDR3 size: 13 residues. For the CDR3, the DNA is TGTGCCTGGAGTGTACAGGGGAACACTGAAGCTTTCTTT. It encodes CAWSVQGNTEAFF.

This chain joins TRBV7-7 and TRBJ2-7, with 7 nucleotides matching TRBD1. The V and J ends lost 1 base and 7 bases, in that order; junction bases with no gene match: 10. Germline CDR1 reads SSHAT; CDR2 reads FNYEAQ (reference sequence). This CDR3 has 15 amino acids. CDR3 DNA sequence: TGTGCCAGCAGCTTAGGGGCCCAGGCAGGGGGAGAGCAGTACTTC. It yields the protein CASSLGAQAGGEQYF.